These 10 T cell receptor beta chains originate from one sample sequenced in a study of cytomegalovirus exposure and HLA in healthy donors. The PCR had 60 Vbeta and 13 Jbeta primers. TCRdb keeps only in-frame clones here, not all; method: immunoSEQ multiplex PCR. The profile shows over 85,000 clones, roughly four fifths of them singletons. The sequencing sample was made of PBMCs. The origin of the receptors is a man aged 35-49 years in good health and CMV-seropositive.

The rearrangement joins TRBV19 to TRBJ2-1; no clear D gene. In germline, CDR1 is LNHDA, CDR2 SQIVND (reference sequence). The CDR3 has 13 amino acids. Trimming took off 5 bases at V and 5 bases at J, with 10 bases between the two ends. This CDR3 is CASSPGSNNEQFF. DNA for the CDR3: TGTGCCAGTAGTCCCGGTTCAAACAATGAGCAGTTCTTC.

The chain uses TRBV5-1 and TRBJ2-7; a weak D match, TRBD1 (5 bases). This CDR3 comprises 13 residues. CDR1 and CDR2 (germline): SGHRS, YFSETQ. V lost 2 bases, J lost 5 bases, and 11 bases lay in between. In nucleotides, the CDR3 is TGCGCCAGCAGCTTACCAGGGTCGAACGAGCAGTACTTC. Protein sequence: CASSLPGSNEQYF.

The rearrangement uses TRBV28 and TRBJ1-2; no reliable D call. The V end was cut by 5 bases, the J end by 2 bases, with 15 bases between. Germline V gives CDR1 MDHEN, CDR2 SYDVKM. The CDR3 contains 15 residues. CDR3 nucleotides: TGTGCCAGCAGTAGGCCAGGAAAAGTGAACTATGGCTACACCTTC. It is translated as CASSRPGKVNYGYTF.

The CDR3 DNA sequence: TGTGCCAGCAGTTTATCCCAAGGGAGCTCTGGAAACACCATATATTTT. The encoded protein is CASSLSQGSSGNTIYF. V usage is TRBV28 and J usage is TRBJ1-3; D gene ambiguous. The length of the CDR3 is 16 residues. Germline V CDR1 and CDR2: MDHEN, SYDVKM. Trimming removed 1 base at V and 0 bases at J, with 10 bases between.

The chain is built from TRBV28 and TRBJ1-5; maybe TRBD1 (6 bases). The germline V gene has CDR1 MDHEN and CDR2 SYDVKM. The length of the CDR3 is 16 residues. The V gene lost 3 bases and the J gene lost 0 bases, with 12 bases spanning the gap. CDR3 sequence: CASSFRGGYSNQPQHF. DNA of the CDR3: TGTGCCAGCAGTTTTCGAGGGGGTTATAGCAATCAGCCCCAGCATTTT.

The J gene is TRBJ2-3, the V gene TRBV5-4, with a possible D match to TRBD2 (6 bases). Trimming shortened V by 5 bases and J by 5 bases, and 21 bases separated the two germline ends. The CDR3 totals 16 residues. Germline assignment: CDR1 SGHNT and CDR2 YYREEE (reference sequence). The CDR3: CASSYRDSSSGDTQYF. The CDR3 DNA reads TGTGCCAGCAGTTACCGGGACTCCAGTTCGGGAGATACGCAGTATTTT.

The chain carries TRBV5-1 and TRBJ2-3, with D hard to call. Deletions cut 0 bases from V and 2 bases from J, with 7 bases between. The germline CDR1 and CDR2 sequences are SGHRS and YFSETQ. The CDR3 has 14 residues. CDR3 DNA sequence: TGCGCCAGCAGCTTGGATACTTCCACAGATACGCAGTATTTT. Translated, it gives CASSLDTSTDTQYF. Supplemented by reference TRBV5-1 and TRBJ2-3, the full variable domain reads KAGVTQTPRYLIKTRGQQVTLSCSPISGHRSVSWYQQTPGQGLQFLFEYFSETQRNKGNFPGRFSGRQFSNSRSEMNVSTLELGDSALYLCASSLDTSTDTQYFGPGTRLTVL.

This chain connects TRBV5-1 to TRBJ2-1, with D maybe TRBD2 (6 bases). This CDR3 has 16 amino acids. The germline V and J ends were trimmed by 0 bases and 5 bases, with 15 bases remaining between them. Germline lookup yields CDR1 SGHRS and CDR2 YFSETQ. In DNA form, the CDR3 reads TGCGCCAGCAGCTTGGAGCTAGCGCTATCCCACAATGAGCAGTTCTTC. Protein sequence: CASSLELALSHNEQFF.

This chain uses TRBV18 with TRBJ2-7; 8 positions agree with TRBD1. Germline-derived CDR1 and CDR2 are KGHSH and LQKENI. This CDR3 region has 16 residues. With V trimmed by 4 bases and J by 3 bases, 11 bases remained unmatched. As DNA, the CDR3 is TGTGCCAGCTCACTAAATCCGGACAGGGCAAACTACGAGCAGTACTTC. It encodes CASSLNPDRANYEQYF.

The chain links TRBV6-1 to TRBJ1-5; weak D call: TRBD1 (6 bases). With 6 bases removed from V and 5 bases from J, the gap between germline ends came to 17 bases. This CDR3 spans 15 amino acids. The germline V gene encodes CDR1 MNHNS and CDR2 SASEGT. CDR3 residues: CASREGGARDQPQHF. CDR3 nucleotides: TGTGCCAGCAGAGAGGGGGGGGCGAGAGATCAGCCCCAGCATTTT.